Sequencing of this TCR beta chain was carried out in a study of T cell responses to AZD1222 COVID-19 vaccine. Points from the study as a whole: Donors were chiefly white British, with a greater number of females, and clonal diversity was perhaps underestimated. Repertoires in all cases were sampled only once the peak T cell response had passed.

The assay was immunoSEQ multiplex PCR, and TCRdb's table has in-frame clones only and misses some. The sample has approximately 100,000 clones; around nine tenths are singletons. Concerning this clone: Its antigen remains unidentified.

The TCR originated in an adult in good health. The specimen comprised peripheral blood, sampled on day 0 of AZD1222 vaccination.

The CDR3 DNA reads TGTGCCAGCAATTGGGATTATAGCAATCAGCCCCAGCATTTT. Translated, it gives CASNWDYSNQPQHF. This chain uses TRBV2 with TRBJ1-5, with D hard to call. The CDR3 totals 14 residues. Looked up from germline, CDR1 is SNHLY and CDR2 is FYNNEI. The V and J ends lost 7 bases and 0 bases respectively, with 10 bases between them.